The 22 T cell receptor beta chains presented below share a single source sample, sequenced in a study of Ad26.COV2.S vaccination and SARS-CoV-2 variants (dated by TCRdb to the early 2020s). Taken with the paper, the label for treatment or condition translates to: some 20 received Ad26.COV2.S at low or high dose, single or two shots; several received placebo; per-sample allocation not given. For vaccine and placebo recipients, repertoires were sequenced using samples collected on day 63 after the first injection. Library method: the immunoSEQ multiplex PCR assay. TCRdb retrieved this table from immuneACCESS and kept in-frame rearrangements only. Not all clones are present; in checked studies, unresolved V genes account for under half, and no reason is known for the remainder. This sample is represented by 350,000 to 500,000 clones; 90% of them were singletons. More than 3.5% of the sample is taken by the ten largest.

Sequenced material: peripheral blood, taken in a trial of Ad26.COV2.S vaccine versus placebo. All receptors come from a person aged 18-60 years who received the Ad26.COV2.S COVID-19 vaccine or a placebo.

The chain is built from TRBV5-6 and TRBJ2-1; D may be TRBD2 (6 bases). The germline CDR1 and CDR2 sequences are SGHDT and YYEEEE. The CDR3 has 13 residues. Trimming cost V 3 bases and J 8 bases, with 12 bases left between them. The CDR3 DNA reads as TGTGCCAGCAGCTCGGGACTTCGCGATGAGCAGTTCTTC. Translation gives CASSSGLRDEQFF.

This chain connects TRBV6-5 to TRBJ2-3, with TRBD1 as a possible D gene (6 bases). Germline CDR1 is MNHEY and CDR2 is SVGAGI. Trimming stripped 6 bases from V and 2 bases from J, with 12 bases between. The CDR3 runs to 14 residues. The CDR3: CASRLRDNTDTQYF. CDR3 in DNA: TGTGCCAGCAGGTTACGGGACAACACAGATACGCAGTATTTT.

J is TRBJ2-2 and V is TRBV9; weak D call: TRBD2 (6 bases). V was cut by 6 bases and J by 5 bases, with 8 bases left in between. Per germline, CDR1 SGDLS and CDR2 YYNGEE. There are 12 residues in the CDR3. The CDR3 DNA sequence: TGTGCCAGCAATGGGGGGACCGGGGAGCTGTTTTTT. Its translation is CASNGGTGELFF.

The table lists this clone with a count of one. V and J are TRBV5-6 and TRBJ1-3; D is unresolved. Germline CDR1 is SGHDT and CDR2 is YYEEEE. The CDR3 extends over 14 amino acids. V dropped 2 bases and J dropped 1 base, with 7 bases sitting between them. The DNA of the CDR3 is TGTGCCAGCAGCTTTGGTGGTTCTGGAAACACCATATATTTT. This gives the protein CASSFGGSGNTIYF.

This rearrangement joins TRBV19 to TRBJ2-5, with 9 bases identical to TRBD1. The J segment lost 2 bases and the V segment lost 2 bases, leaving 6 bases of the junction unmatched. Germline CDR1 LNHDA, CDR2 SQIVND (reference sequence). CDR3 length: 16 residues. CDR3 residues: CASSITGQGRQETQYF. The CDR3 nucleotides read TGTGCCAGTAGTATAACGGGACAGGGCCGACAAGAGACCCAGTACTTC.

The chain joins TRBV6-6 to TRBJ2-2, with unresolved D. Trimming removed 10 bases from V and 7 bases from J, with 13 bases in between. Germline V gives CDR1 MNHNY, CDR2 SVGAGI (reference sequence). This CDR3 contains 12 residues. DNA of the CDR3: TGTGCCACTGAGAAGCCTGGCGGGGAGCTGTTTTTT. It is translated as CATEKPGGELFF.

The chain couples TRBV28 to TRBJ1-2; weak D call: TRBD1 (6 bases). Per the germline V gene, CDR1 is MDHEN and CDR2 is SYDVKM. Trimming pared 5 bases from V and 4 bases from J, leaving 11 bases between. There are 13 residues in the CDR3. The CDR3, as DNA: TGTGCCAGCAGTCAAGGGGGAGGCTATGGCTACACCTTC. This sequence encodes CASSQGGGYGYTF.

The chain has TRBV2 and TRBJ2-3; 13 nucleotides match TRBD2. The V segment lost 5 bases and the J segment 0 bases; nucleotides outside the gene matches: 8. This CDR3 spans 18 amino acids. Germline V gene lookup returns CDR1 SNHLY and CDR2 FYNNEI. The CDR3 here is CASSLPGLAGPSTDTQYF. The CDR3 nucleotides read TGTGCCAGCAGTCTACCGGGACTAGCGGGACCAAGCACAGATACGCAGTATTTT.

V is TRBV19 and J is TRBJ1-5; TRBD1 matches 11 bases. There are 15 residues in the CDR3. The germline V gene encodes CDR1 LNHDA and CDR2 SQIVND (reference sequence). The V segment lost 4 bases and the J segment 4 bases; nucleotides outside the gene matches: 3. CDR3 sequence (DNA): TGTGCCAGTAGTACCGGGACAGGGGGAAATCAGCCCCAGCATTTT. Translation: CASSTGTGGNQPQHF.

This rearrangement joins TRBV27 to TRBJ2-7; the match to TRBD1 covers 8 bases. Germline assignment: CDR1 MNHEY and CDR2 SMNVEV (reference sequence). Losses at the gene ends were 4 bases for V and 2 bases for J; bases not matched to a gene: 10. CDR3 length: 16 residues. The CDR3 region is CASSSRQGLAPYEQYF. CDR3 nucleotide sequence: TGTGCCAGCAGTTCCCGACAGGGGCTCGCCCCCTACGAGCAGTACTTC.

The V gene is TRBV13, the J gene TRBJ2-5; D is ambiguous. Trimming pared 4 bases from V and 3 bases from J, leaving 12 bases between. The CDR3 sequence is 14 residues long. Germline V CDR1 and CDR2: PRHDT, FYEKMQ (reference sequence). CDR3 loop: CASSYQTTKETQYF. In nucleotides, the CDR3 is TGTGCCAGCAGCTACCAGACAACAAAAGAGACCCAGTACTTC.

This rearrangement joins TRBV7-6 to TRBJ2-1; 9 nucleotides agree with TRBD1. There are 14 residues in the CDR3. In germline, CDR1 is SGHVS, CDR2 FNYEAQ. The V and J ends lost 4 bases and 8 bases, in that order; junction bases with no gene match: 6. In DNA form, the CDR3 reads TGTGCCAGCAGCTCGGGACAGGGAGGCTATGAGCAGTTCTTC. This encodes CASSSGQGGYEQFF.

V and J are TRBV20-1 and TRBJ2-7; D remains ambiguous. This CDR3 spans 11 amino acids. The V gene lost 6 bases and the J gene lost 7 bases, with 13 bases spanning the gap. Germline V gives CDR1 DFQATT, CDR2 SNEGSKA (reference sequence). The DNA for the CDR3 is TGCAGTGCCTTTGGCATCCCAGAGCAGTACTTC. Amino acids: CSAFGIPEQYF.

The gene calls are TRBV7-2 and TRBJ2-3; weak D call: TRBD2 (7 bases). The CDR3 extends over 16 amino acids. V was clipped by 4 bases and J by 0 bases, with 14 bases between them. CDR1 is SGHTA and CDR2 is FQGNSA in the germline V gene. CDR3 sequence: CASSWGGFSSTDTQYF. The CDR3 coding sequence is TGTGCCAGCAGCTGGGGGGGCTTCTCTAGCACAGATACGCAGTATTTT.

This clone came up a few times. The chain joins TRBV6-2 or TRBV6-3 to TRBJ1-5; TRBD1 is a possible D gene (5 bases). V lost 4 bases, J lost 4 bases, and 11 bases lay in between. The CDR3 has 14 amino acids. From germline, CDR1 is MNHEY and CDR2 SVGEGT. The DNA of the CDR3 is TGTGCCAGCAGTTCCTGGGGGGAGAATCAGCCCCAGCATTTT. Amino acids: CASSSWGENQPQHF.

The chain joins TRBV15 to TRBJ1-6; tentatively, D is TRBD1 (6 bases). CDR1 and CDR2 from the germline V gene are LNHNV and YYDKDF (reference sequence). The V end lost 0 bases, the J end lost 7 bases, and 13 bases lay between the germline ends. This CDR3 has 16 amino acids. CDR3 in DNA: TGTGCCACCAGCAGAGATCGGGGAGGGGGGAATTCACCCCTCCACTTT. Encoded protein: CATSRDRGGGNSPLHF.

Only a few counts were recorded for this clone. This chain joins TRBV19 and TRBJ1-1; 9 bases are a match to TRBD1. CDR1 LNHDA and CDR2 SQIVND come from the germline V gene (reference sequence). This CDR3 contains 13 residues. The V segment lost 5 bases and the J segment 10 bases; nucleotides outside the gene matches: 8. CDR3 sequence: CASSDGTGLRAFF. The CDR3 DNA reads TGTGCCAGTAGTGACGGGACAGGGCTTCGAGCTTTCTTT.

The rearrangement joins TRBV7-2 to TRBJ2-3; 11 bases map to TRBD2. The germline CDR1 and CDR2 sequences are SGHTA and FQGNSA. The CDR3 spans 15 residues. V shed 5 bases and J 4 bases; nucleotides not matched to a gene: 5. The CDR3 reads CASSPPGLAADTQYF. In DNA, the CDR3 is TGTGCCAGCAGCCCCCCGGGACTAGCGGCAGATACGCAGTATTTT.

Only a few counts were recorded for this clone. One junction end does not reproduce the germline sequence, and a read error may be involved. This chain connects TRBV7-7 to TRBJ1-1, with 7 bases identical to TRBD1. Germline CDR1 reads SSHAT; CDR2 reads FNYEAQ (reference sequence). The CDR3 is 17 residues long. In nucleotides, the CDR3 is TGTGCTAGCAGCTTACGTCAGGGCCAGGGGGAACACACTGAAGCTTTCTTT. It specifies CASSLRQGQGEHTEAFF.

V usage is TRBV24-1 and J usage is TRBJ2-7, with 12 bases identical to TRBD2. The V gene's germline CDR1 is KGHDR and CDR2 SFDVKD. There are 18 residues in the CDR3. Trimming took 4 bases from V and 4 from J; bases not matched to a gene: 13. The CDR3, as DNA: TGTGCCACCAGTGACAAGAGATCGACTAGCGGGAGTGTGTACGAGCAGTACTTC. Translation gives CATSDKRSTSGSVYEQYF.

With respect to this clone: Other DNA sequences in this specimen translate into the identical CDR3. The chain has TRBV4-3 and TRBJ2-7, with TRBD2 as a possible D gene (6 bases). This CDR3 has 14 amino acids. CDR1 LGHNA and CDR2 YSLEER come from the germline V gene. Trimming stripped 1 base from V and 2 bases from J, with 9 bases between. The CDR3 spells CASSQGLATYEQYF. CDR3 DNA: TGCGCCAGCAGCCAAGGGCTAGCGACCTACGAGCAGTACTTC.

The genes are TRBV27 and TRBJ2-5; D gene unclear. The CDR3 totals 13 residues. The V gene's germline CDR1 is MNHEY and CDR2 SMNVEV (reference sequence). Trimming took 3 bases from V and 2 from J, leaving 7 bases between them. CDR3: CASSFSEQETQYF. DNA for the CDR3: TGTGCCAGCAGTTTTTCAGAACAAGAGACCCAGTACTTC.